A single sample is the source of the 13 T cell receptor beta chains below, sequenced in a study of tumor-infiltrating lymphocytes in primary liver carcinoma. Total RNA (around 500 ng) served as template for TCR beta cDNA synthesis primed by a constant-region primer. ARM-PCR, slightly modified, supplied the TCR beta libraries through three nested multiplex PCR rounds. A C-beta reverse primer was combined with TRBV1-TRBV30 forward primers in the first two PCR rounds, and each round had around 11 cycles. TCRdb itself ran the multiplex PCR reads through MiXCR, one entry per CDR3 protein. The table has about 44,000 distinct CDR3 sequences, roughly 74% seen once. Unsorted bulk tissue of roughly 18-32 mg yielded co-extracted RNA and DNA. The sample taken for sequencing was tumor-adjacent normal liver tissue. Every receptor here comes from a woman in her twenties or thirties with primary liver carcinoma and hepatitis B virus infection.

This clonotype was picked up one time. The junction departs from the called germline gene at one end, perhaps through a read error. The chain employs TRBV4-1 and TRBJ2-7; D is unclear. From germline, CDR1 is MGHRA and CDR2 YSYEKL. This CDR3 has 13 amino acids. The CDR3 DNA follows: TGCGCCAGGAGCCTAGAGTCGGGCTACGAGCAGTACTTC. Residues: CARSLESGYEQYF.

On this clonotype itself: The conserved closing phenylalanine or tryptophan is absent in this CDR3, likely reflecting a read error. CDR3 loop: CVCGWARRNTIYL. The DNA of the CDR3 is TGTGTCTGTGGATGGGCTCGTCGAAACACCATATATCTT. The chain employs TRBV6-6 and TRBJ1-3; no firm D call. The V gene's germline CDR1 is MNHNY and CDR2 SVGAGI (reference sequence). The CDR3 contains 13 residues.

This chain joins TRBV6-1 and TRBJ2-7, with a tentative D call TRBD2 (7 bases). Trimming removed 4 bases at V and 1 base at J, with 20 bases between. The CDR3 totals 17 residues. CDR1 is MNHNS and CDR2 is SASEGT in the germline V gene. The CDR3 coding sequence is TGTGCCAGCAGTGGAGGCGTTGCGGGGGCCGGTTCCTACGAGCAGTACTTC. It translates to CASSGGVAGAGSYEQYF.

Of note for this clonotype: One junction end does not reproduce the germline sequence, and a read error may be involved. The chain employs TRBV6-1 and TRBJ1-1; weak D call: TRBD1 (6 bases). CDR1 MNHNS and CDR2 SASEGT come from the germline V gene. This CDR3 has 12 residues. The CDR3 bases are TGTGTCAGCAGTGAGAGGGGACATGAAGCTTTCTTT. Amino acid sequence: CVSSERGHEAFF.

About this clonotype: Because it lacks the conserved phenylalanine or tryptophan at the end, this CDR3 is likely a read error. V is TRBV6-1 and J is TRBJ2-5; unclear D gene. Trimming pared 4 bases from V and 5 bases from J, leaving 11 bases between. The CDR3 consists of 13 residues. Germline V gene sequence: CDR1 MNHNS, CDR2 SASEGT. CDR3 residues: CASSGGMRETQYL. DNA of the CDR3: TGTGCCAGCAGTGGCGGTATGAGGGAGACCCAGTACCTC.

V is TRBV4-3 and J is TRBJ2-5; D is uncertain. Trimming took 0 bases from V and 11 from J, leaving 13 bases between them. The CDR3 spans 13 residues. The germline V gene has CDR1 LGHNA and CDR2 YSLEER. In DNA, the CDR3 is TGCGCCAGCAGCCAAGATGGCATAGAGATACAGTACTTC. Translation gives CASSQDGIEIQYF.

Comments on this clonotype: Germline is not matched at one junction end, which may reflect a read error. The chain employs TRBV7-8 and TRBJ1-4; D might be TRBD1 (5 bases). The germline V gene encodes CDR1 SGHVS and CDR2 FQNEAQ. CDR3 length equals 15 residues. CDR3 nucleotide sequence: TGTGACAGCAGCTTGAGTCGGGGCAGAGATGAAAAATTGTTTTTT. Protein sequence: CDSSLSRGRDEKLFF.

Points on this clonotype: Relative to the germline gene, one junction end is altered; a read error may explain this. The chain combines TRBV20-1 with TRBJ2-2, with 11 bases fitting TRBD2. The CDR3 is 14 residues long. Germline V CDR1 and CDR2: DFQATT, SNEGSKA (reference sequence). As DNA, the CDR3 is TGCTGTGCTAATAGCGGGAGGGACACCGGGGAGCTGTTTTTT. This encodes CCANSGRDTGELFF.

The sample holds one count of this clonotype. The CDR3 spells CASRITWTDTDTQYF. CDR3 nucleotides: TGTGCCAGTAGGATTACCTGGACAGACACAGATACGCAGTATTTT. V and J are TRBV6-1 and TRBJ2-3, with D perhaps TRBD1 (6 bases). In germline, CDR1 is MNHNS, CDR2 SASEGT. V lost 9 bases to trimming and J lost 2 bases, with 18 bases between them. This CDR3 is built from 15 residues.

With respect to this clonotype: A much larger clone lies one base from this, so it may be a read error. No conserved phenylalanine or tryptophan is present at the end of the CDR3, so a read error is the likely explanation. The V call is TRBV5-6, the J call TRBJ2-3; 8 nucleotides agree with TRBD2. There are 17 residues in the CDR3. The V gene end was trimmed by 1 base and the J gene end by 4 bases; junction bases not matched to a gene: 11. CDR1 and CDR2 from the germline V gene are SGHDT and YYEEEE. CDR3 loop: CASSLPLAGRIADTQYS. As DNA, the CDR3 is TGTGCCAGCAGCTTGCCTTTAGCGGGGAGGATAGCAGATACGCAGTATTCT.

This clonotype was found many times. The V call is TRBV12-3 or TRBV12-4, the J call TRBJ1-3; unclear D gene. The CDR3 covers 12 residues. Trimming removed 2 bases from V and 11 bases from J, with 10 bases in between. CDR3 residues: CASSLRREAIYF. CDR3 DNA: TGTGCCAGCAGTTTAAGGAGGGAGGCCATATATTTT.

In its sample, this clonotype was seen once. The J gene is TRBJ1-2, the V gene TRBV18; D is uncertain. The CDR3 loop spans 13 amino acids. Trimming took off 5 bases at V and 5 bases at J, with 12 bases between the two ends. CDR1 and CDR2 from the germline V gene are KGHSH and LQKENI. The CDR3 region has the DNA TGTGCCAGCTCATCAGAGAGGGTTTATGGCTACACCTTC. It yields the protein CASSSERVYGYTF.

A note on this clonotype: An end of the junction differs from the germline gene, which may be a read error. The chain couples TRBV29-1 to TRBJ2-1, with 10 bases matching TRBD1. There are 14 residues in the CDR3. The germline gives CDR1 SQVTM, CDR2 ANQGSEA. As DNA, the CDR3 is TGCAGCATTCGTAGGACAGGGGGTATAGGTGAGCAGATCTTT. Translating it yields CSIRRTGGIGEQIF.